This is a list of T cell receptor beta chains from one sample in a study of neurological immune-mediated disorders. Via MiXCR, TCRdb re-called the 5' RACE reads, giving one row per CDR3 protein. The repertoire includes about 57,000 distinct CDR3 sequences, roughly 12% of them detected once, and around a tenth sits in the top ten. Sequencing was done on a sample of PBMCs. Receptor source: a woman in her sixties with HTLV-1-associated myelopathy (HAM/TSP). CDR3s include the opening cysteine and the closing phenylalanine or tryptophan. The D gene is left open where the match is weak. Clone sizes are given selectively: once, few, many, or a class where the clone is expanded.

D	J	size	V	DNA	CDR3
TRBD2	TRBJ2-1	many	TRBV20-1	TGCAGTGCTAGAGTAGCGGGGGGAGTCGATGAGCAGTTCTTC	CSARVAGGVDEQFF
.	TRBJ2-1	many	TRBV7-2	TGTGCCAGCAGCTTCATGCGAGGAGGGTACAATGAGCAGTTCTTC	CASSFMRGGYNEQFF
TRBD2	TRBJ2-7	.	TRBV20-1	TGCAGTGCCAGCAGTTTCAGCGGGAGATTCGAGCAGTACTTC	CSASSFSGRFEQYF
TRBD2	TRBJ2-7	few	TRBV5-1	TGTGCCAGCAGCTTGGCCGGGGGGGTAAAGACTTACGAGCAGTACTTC	CASSLAGGVKTYEQYF
.	TRBJ1-2	many	TRBV6-1	TGTGCCAGCAGAGAGTACCTCCTCCCTAACTATGGCTACACCTTC	CASREYLLPNYGYTF
.	TRBJ1-4	many	TRBV4-1	TGCGCCAGCAGCTCTACGGGAGGTGAGGGGAATGAAAAACTGTTTTTT	CASSSTGGEGNEKLFF
.	TRBJ2-3	once	TRBV20-1	TGCAGTGCCTCGAAAGATACGCAGTATTTT	CSASKDTQYF
TRBD2	TRBJ2-7	many	TRBV27	TGTGCCAGCAGTTTAATAGGGACTAGCGGGAGGCTCGAGCAGTACTTC	CASSLIGTSGRLEQYF
TRBD2	TRBJ2-1	many	TRBV5-1	TGCGCCAGCAGCCGATCGACTAGCGGGAGTGAGCAGTTCTTC	CASSRSTSGSEQFF
.	TRBJ2-7	many	TRBV11-2	TGTGCCAGCAGCTTAGGACACCGTTCAGAGCAGTACTTC	CASSLGHRSEQYF
.	TRBJ1-4	few	TRBV5-1	TGCGCCAGCAGCTTGGGGGGAACAACTAATGAAAAACTGTTTTTT	CASSLGGTTNEKLFF
.	TRBJ2-1	many	TRBV7-2	TGTGCCAGCAGCTTATTTGCGGGGCCGAACCCCAATGAGCAGTTCTTC	CASSLFAGPNPNEQFF
.	TRBJ1-1	many	TRBV5-5	TGTGCCAGCCTCATTACAGGGAACACTGAAGCTTTCTTT	CASLITGNTEAFF
.	TRBJ2-6	many	TRBV6-5	TGTGCCAGCAGCTCACAGGGACTCGGAGGGGCCAACGTCCTGACTTTC	CASSSQGLGGANVLTF
TRBD2	TRBJ2-3	many	TRBV12-3/TRBV12-4	TGTGCCAGCAGTCTAGCCGGAGGGAGGGCAGATACGCAGTATTTT	CASSLAGGRADTQYF
.	TRBJ1-6	many	TRBV15	TGTGCCACCAGCAGCCAACGGTATAATTCACCCCTCCACTTT	CATSSQRYNSPLHF
TRBD1	TRBJ1-6	many	TRBV5-6	TGTGCCAGCAGTATAGAGCGGGACAGGGGAGGTAATTCACCCCTCCACTTT	CASSIERDRGGNSPLHF
.	TRBJ2-7	many	TRBV18	TGTGCCAGCTCACTAGGGACTTTGTCCTACGAGCAGTACTTC	CASSLGTLSYEQYF
.	TRBJ2-7	many	TRBV7-9	TGTGCCAGCAGCTGGGATGCGTACGAGCAGTACTTC	CASSWDAYEQYF
TRBD1	TRBJ1-1	.	TRBV7-2	TGTGCCAGCAGCTTAGTTTGGACAGGGGAGGCTGAAGCTTCCTTT	CASSLVWTGEAEASF
.	TRBJ1-1	many	TRBV5-8	TGTGCCAGCAGCCAGACCGGGACTCCCATAGGAGGTGAAGCTTTCTTT	CASSQTGTPIGGEAFF
.	TRBJ2-3	many	TRBV20-1	TGCAGTGCTAGTCGAACAGATACGCAGTATTTT	CSASRTDTQYF
.	TRBJ1-2	.	TRBV5-1	TGCGCCAGCCAGGACCGAACATCGGATGGCTACACCTTC	CASQDRTSDGYTF
.	TRBJ2-7	few	TRBV7-7	TGTGCTAGCAGCCCAACAGCGGCGGGCGAGCAGTACTTC	CASSPTAAGEQYF
TRBD1	TRBJ2-7	many	TRBV7-2	TGTGCCAGCAGCCTAGGACAGGGGAGCTCCTACGAGCAGTACTTC	CASSLGQGSSYEQYF
.	TRBJ2-1	many	TRBV4-2	TGTGCCAGCAGCCAAGGGAATTACAATGAGCAGTTCTTC	CASSQGNYNEQFF
.	TRBJ1-4	many	TRBV7-9	TGTGCCAGCAGCTTAGGAGGTGAAGCGTCTAATGAAAAACTGTTTTTT	CASSLGGEASNEKLFF
.	TRBJ2-5	many	TRBV6-5	TGTGCCAGCAGAAAGGGGGGGCAAGAGACCCAGTACTTC	CASRKGGQETQYF
.	TRBJ1-1	.	TRBV12-3/TRBV12-4	TGTGCCAGCAGGGTAAACACTGAAGCTTTCTTT	CASRVNTEAFF
.	TRBJ2-3	many	TRBV6-5	TGTGCCAGCAGTTCTCCCCGAGGCCCGGGCACAGATACGCAGTATTTT	CASSSPRGPGTDTQYF
TRBD2	TRBJ2-3	many	TRBV7-2	TGTGCCAGCAGCTCCCTAGCGGGAGGGGTCACAGATACGCAGTATTTT	CASSSLAGGVTDTQYF
TRBD2	TRBJ2-7	many	TRBV5-1	TGCGCCAGCAGCTTTGGAATCGGACTAGCGGGAGGTCGGCTCGAGCAGTACTTC	CASSFGIGLAGGRLEQYF
TRBD2	TRBJ2-3	many	TRBV2	TGTGCCAGCAGTGAGCGGGCTAGCGGGAGTGCAGATACGCAGTATTTT	CASSERASGSADTQYF
.	TRBJ2-1	many	TRBV5-1	TGCGCCAGCAGCTTATCAGCGGAACCCTACAATGAGCAGTTCTTC	CASSLSAEPYNEQFF
TRBD1	TRBJ2-1	many	TRBV5-1	TGCGCCAGCAGACCCGGGACAGGGGTTTACAATGAGCAGTTCTTC	CASRPGTGVYNEQFF
TRBD1	TRBJ1-2	few	TRBV11-2	TGTGCCAGCAGCTTTCCCGGGCAGGGGGCGAAATTTGGCTACACCTTC	CASSFPGQGAKFGYTF
.	TRBJ1-6	many	TRBV6-5	TGTGCCAGCAGGTCGTATAATTCACCCCTCCACTTT	CASRSYNSPLHF
.	TRBJ2-3	many	TRBV7-9	TGTGCCAGCAGCCGCGGAGGGGGCGAAGATACGCAGTATTTT	CASSRGGGEDTQYF
.	TRBJ2-1	many	TRBV2	TGTGCCAGCAGTGAACTTCCTACAGATTACAATGAGCAGTTCTTC	CASSELPTDYNEQFF
.	TRBJ2-7	many	TRBV3-1	TGTGCCAGCAGCCATAGGGCTGGGAGCTCCTACGAGCAGTACTTC	CASSHRAGSSYEQYF
TRBD2	TRBJ2-1	many	TRBV5-1	TGCGCCAGCAGCTTGGAATTGAGACTAGCGGGGAACAATGAGCAGTTCTTC	CASSLELRLAGNNEQFF
.	TRBJ2-3	.	TRBV29-1	TGCAGCGTTATCAGGTGGCGGAGAGATACGCAGTATTTT	CSVIRWRRDTQYF
TRBD2	TRBJ2-1	many	TRBV20-1	TGCAGTGCTATCGTCGGGGGGAACAATGAGCAGTTCTTC	CSAIVGGNNEQFF
.	TRBJ2-5	many	TRBV5-1	TGCGCCAGCAGCGCGGAGGGCGGCCAGAAAGAGACCCAGTACTTC	CASSAEGGQKETQYF
TRBD2	TRBJ2-7	many	TRBV3-1	TGTGCCAGCAGCCAAGGGGTAGCGGGAGCGTCCTACGAGCAGTACTTC	CASSQGVAGASYEQYF
.	TRBJ2-3	many	TRBV6-2/TRBV6-3	TGTGCCAGCAGTTACAGCGCCCACCTCGGTCCCGCAGATACGCAGTATTTT	CASSYSAHLGPADTQYF
.	TRBJ2-7	many	TRBV28	TGTGCCAGCAATCGGCCGGAGGGCTACGAGCAGTACTTC	CASNRPEGYEQYF
TRBD1	TRBJ1-2	many	TRBV7-2	TGTGCCAGCAGCTTATCTGGGACAGCGGGATATGGCTACACCTTC	CASSLSGTAGYGYTF
.	TRBJ2-1	.	TRBV19	TGTGCCAGTTCCGGGACTTTTAACACGGAGCAGTTCTTC	CASSGTFNTEQFF
.	TRBJ2-7	many	TRBV20-1	TGCAGTGCTGGGACTTTTAAGGAGCAGTACTTC	CSAGTFKEQYF
.	TRBJ1-1	many	TRBV3-1	TGTGCCAGCAGCCCTCCGGGGAGTCCTGAAGCTTTCTTT	CASSPPGSPEAFF
.	TRBJ2-1	many	TRBV5-1	TGCGCCAGCAGCCTCGCGGCGGCTCCCAATGAGCAGTTCTTC	CASSLAAAPNEQFF
.	TRBJ2-5	many	TRBV11-1	TGTGCCAGCAGCTTAGCGTCCGGCTTTTCGGGCGTAGAGACCCAGTACTTC	CASSLASGFSGVETQYF
.	TRBJ1-1	many	TRBV18	TGTGCCAGCTCACCAGACGGGATGAACACTGAAGCTTTCTTT	CASSPDGMNTEAFF
.	TRBJ2-1	many	TRBV12-3/TRBV12-4	TGTGCCAGCAGTTTATCCTATGAGCAGTTCTTC	CASSLSYEQFF